This T cell receptor (beta chain) is drawn from a study of blood T cells in healthy people across ages. Overall study context: Template switching captured about one barcoded beta molecule per two T cells.

A second PCR of 7 to 11 cycles used a sample-barcoded 5' primer and a J-beta primer mix. The authors tagged each cDNA molecule using a template-switch adaptor with 12 random nucleotides. Via MiXCR, TCRdb re-called the 5' RACE reads, giving one row per CDR3 protein. This sample carries about 1.8 million distinct CDR3 sequences, around half of them seen once, and the ten largest clones take approximately 2.1%. As concerns this clonotype: What it binds is not known.

Germline V gene lookup returns CDR1 SGHRS and CDR2 YFSETQ. After removal of 4 bases from V and 7 bases from J, the junction contained 6 bases not matched to a gene. The CDR3 has 16 amino acids. Findings and caveats of the study: Fewer expanded clones and more diversity marked long-lived versus aged donors.

Donors were systemically healthy Caucasian individuals from Russia aged roughly 6 to 90 years. The sequence was obtained from a woman aged 40 to 50 in good health. Sequences were obtained from blood. The gene calls are TRBV5-1 and TRBJ2-3; 16 bases fit TRBD2. The CDR3 DNA sequence: TGCGCCAGCAGCGCGGGACTAGCGGGGGGGCCGAATACGCAGTATTTT. Amino acid sequence: CASSAGLAGGPNTQYF.